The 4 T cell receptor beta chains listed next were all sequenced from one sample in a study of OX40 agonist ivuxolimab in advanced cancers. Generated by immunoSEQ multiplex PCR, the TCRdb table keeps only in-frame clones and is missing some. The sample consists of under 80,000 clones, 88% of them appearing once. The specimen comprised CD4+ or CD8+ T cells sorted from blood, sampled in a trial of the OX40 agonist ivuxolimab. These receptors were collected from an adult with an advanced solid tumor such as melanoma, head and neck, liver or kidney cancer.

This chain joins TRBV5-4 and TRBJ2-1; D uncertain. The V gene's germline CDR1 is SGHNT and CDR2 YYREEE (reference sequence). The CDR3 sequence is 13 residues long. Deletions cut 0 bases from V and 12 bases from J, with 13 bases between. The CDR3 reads CASSLAGPGRQFF. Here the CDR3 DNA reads TGTGCCAGCAGCTTGGCCGGCCCCGGGCGGCAGTTCTTC.

This CDR3 is CASSSGATGNTIYF. CDR3 in DNA: TGTGCCAGCTCATCTGGGGCAACTGGAAACACCATATATTTT. The gene calls are TRBV18 and TRBJ1-3; TRBD1 might be the D (5 bases). V lost 5 bases, J lost 2 bases, and 10 bases lay in between. Germline V gene data show CDR1 as KGHSH and CDR2 as LQKENI. CDR3 size: 14 residues.

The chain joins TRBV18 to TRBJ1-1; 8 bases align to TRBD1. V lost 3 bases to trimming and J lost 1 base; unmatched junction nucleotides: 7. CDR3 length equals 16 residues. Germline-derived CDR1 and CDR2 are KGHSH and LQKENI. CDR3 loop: CASSPPGTGENTEAFF. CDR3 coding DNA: TGTGCCAGCTCACCCCCCGGGACAGGAGAGAACACTGAAGCTTTCTTT.

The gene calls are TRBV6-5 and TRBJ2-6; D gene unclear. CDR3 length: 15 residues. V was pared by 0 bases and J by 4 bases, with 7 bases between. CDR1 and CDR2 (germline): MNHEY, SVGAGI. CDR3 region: CASSYSSRGANVLTF. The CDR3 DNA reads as TGTGCCAGCAGTTACTCGTCGAGGGGGGCCAACGTCCTGACTTTC.